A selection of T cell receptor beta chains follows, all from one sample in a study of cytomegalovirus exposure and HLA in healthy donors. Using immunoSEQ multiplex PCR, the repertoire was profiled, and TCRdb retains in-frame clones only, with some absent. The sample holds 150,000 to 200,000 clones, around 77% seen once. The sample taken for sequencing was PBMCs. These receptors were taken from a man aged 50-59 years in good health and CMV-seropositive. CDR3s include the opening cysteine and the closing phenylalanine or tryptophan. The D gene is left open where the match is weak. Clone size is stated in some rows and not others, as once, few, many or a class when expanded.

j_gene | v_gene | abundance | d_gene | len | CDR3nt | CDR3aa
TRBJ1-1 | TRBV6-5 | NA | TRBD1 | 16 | TGTGCCAGCAGTTCGGGCCGGACAGGCCGGGACACTGAAGCTTTCTTT | CASSSGRTGRDTEAFF
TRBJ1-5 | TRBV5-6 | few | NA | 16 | TGTGCCAGCAGCTCCGCAGGGTCATATAGCAATCAGCCCCAGCATTTT | CASSSAGSYSNQPQHF
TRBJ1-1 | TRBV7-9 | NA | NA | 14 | TGTGCCAGCAGCTCCAGGGGAGGGAGCACTGAAGCTTTCTTT | CASSSRGGSTEAFF
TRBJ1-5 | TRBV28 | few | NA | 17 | TGTGCCAGCACCCTCTCGGGAGGGCGATTTGGCAATCAGCCCCAGCATTTT | CASTLSGGRFGNQPQHF
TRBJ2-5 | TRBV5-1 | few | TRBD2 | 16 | TGCGCCAGCAGCTTGTCCCGGGGGGGCCCGGAAGAGACCCAGTACTTC | CASSLSRGGPEETQYF
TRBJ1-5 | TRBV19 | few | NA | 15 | TGTGCCAGTAGTATAGAGGGCAGTAGCAATCAGCCCCAGCATTTT | CASSIEGSSNQPQHF
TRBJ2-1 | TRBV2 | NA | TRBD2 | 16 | TGTGCCAGCAGGGCGACTAGCGGGGAAGGTTACAATGAGCAGTTCTTC | CASRATSGEGYNEQFF
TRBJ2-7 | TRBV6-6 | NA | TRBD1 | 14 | TGTGCCAGCAGTTACTCCGGGACAGCCGACGAGCAGTACTTC | CASSYSGTADEQYF
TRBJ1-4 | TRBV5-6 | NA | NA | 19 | TGTGCCAGCAGCTTGAGGATGAGCGGGGGGCGCCGGCCTAATGAAAAACTGTTTTTT | CASSLRMSGGRRPNEKLFF
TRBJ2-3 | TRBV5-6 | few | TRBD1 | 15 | TGTGCCAGCAGCCCGACAGGGAGTAGAAAAGATACGCAGTATTTT | CASSPTGSRKDTQYF
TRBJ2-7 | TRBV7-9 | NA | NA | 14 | TGTGCCAGCAGCTTAGAAAACATCTCGGGGGAGCAGTACTTC | CASSLENISGEQYF
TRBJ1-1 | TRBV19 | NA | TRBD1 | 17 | TGTGCCAGTAGTATGGAGGGACCGGGACAGAAGAACACTGAAGCTTTCTTT | CASSMEGPGQKNTEAFF
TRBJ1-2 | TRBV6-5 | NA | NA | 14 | TGTGCCAGCAGTCTACGTTCCGCGCGGGATGGCTACACCTTC | CASSLRSARDGYTF
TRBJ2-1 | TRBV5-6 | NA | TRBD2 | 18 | TGTGCCAGCAGGCAATTAGAAAGAGAGGGGACTAGCCCTCATGAGCAGTTCTTC | CASRQLEREGTSPHEQFF
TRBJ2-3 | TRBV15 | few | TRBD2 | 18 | TGTGCCACCAGCAGAAAAAAGCAAGCGGGGGTTGGGACAGATACGCAGTATTTT | CATSRKKQAGVGTDTQYF
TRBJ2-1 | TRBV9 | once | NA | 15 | TGTGCCAGCAGCGTAGTGGGGGGGGCCCACAATGAGCAGTTCTTC | CASSVVGGAHNEQFF
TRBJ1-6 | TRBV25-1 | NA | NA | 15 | TGTGCCAGCAGCGGGGGGGGACGTAGCAATTCACCCCTCCACTTT | CASSGGGRSNSPLHF
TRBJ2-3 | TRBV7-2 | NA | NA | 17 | TGTGCCAGCAGCTTAGTTATCAGCCCGGCCTCAGGGGATACGCAGTATTTT | CASSLVISPASGDTQYF
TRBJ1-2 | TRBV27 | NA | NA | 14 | TGTGCCAGCAGTTACGGGGGGGCTGAATATGGCTACACCTTC | CASSYGGAEYGYTF
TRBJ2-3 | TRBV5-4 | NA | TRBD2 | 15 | TGCGCCAGCAGCCGATGGAGCGGGGGCACAGATACGCAGTATTTT | CASSRWSGGTDTQYF
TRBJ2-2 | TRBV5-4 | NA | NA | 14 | TGTGCCAGCAGCTTGGCCGGGAACACCGGGGAGCTGTTTTTT | CASSLAGNTGELFF
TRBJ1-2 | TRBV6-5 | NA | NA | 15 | TGTGCCAGCAGTTACTCGATCACAGGGAACTATGGCTACACCTTC | CASSYSITGNYGYTF
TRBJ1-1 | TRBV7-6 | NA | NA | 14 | TGTGCCAGCAGCTTAGCTGGGGGGGGCACTGAAGCTTTCTTT | CASSLAGGGTEAFF
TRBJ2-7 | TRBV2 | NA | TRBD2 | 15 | TGTGCCAGCAGTGCTGGACTAGCGGGGGGATACGAGCAGTACTTC | CASSAGLAGGYEQYF
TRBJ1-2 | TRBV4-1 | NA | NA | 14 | TGCGCCAGCAGCCAACCTGACAGTGCCTATGGCTACACCTTC | CASSQPDSAYGYTF
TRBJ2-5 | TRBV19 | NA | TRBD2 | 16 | TGTGCCAGTAGTACCTGGACTAGCGGGGGCCGGGAGGCCCAGTACTTC | CASSTWTSGGREAQYF
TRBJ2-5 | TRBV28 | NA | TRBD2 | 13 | TGTGCCTATAGCGGGGGGCCCCAAGAGACCCAGTACTTC | CAYSGGPQETQYF
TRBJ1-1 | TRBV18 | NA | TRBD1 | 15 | TGTGCCAGCTCAGGAAACAGGGGGCTGCACACTGAAGCTTTCTTT | CASSGNRGLHTEAFF
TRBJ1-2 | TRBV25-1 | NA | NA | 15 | TGTGCCAGCAGTCGGGACACCAGGCCTAACTATGGCTACACCTTC | CASSRDTRPNYGYTF
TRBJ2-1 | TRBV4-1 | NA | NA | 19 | TGCGCCAGCAGCCAAGGAGATGCGGGGTCTAAGAGCTCCTACAATGAGCAGTTCTTC | CASSQGDAGSKSSYNEQFF
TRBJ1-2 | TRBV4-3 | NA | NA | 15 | TGCGCCAGCAGCCAAGATCCGAGGGAGGGCTATGGCTACACCTTC | CASSQDPREGYGYTF
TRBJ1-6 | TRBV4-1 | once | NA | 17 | TGCGCCAGCAGCCAGGGGGGGATTAGGACCCGGAATTCACCCCTCCACTTT | CASSQGGIRTRNSPLHF
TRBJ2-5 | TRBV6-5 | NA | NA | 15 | TGTGCCGCGGGGCCTGGGAGCGGACCACAAGAGACCCAGTACTTC | CAAGPGSGPQETQYF
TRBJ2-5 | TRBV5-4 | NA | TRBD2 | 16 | TGTGCCAGCAGCTTCTATCAGACTAGCGGACAAGAGACCCAGTACTTC | CASSFYQTSGQETQYF
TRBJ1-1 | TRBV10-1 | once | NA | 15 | TGCGCCAGCAGCAGCCGGGACACTCCGAACACTGAAGCTTTCTTT | CASSSRDTPNTEAFF
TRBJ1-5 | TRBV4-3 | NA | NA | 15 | TGCGCCAGCAGCCAAGACGGCAGGCACGATCAGCCCCAGCATTTT | CASSQDGRHDQPQHF
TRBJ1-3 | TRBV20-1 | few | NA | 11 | TGCAGCGGGGAGGCGAGAAACACCATATATTTT | CSGEARNTIYF
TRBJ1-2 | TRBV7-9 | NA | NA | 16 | TGTGCCAGCAGCTTAGATCCAAGGGGGATCGGCTATGGCTACACCTTC | CASSLDPRGIGYGYTF
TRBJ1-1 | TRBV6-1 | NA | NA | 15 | TGTGCCAGCAGTACGGCGGGACGATGGGACACTGAAGCTTTCTTT | CASSTAGRWDTEAFF
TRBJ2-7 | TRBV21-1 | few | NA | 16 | TGTGCCAGCAGCACCCGGGACTTGGCCCCTTCCTACGAGCAGTACTTC | CASSTRDLAPSYEQYF
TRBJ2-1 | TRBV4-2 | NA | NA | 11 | TGTGCCAGCAGCCAAGATTTTAACAAGTTCTTC | CASSQDFNKFF
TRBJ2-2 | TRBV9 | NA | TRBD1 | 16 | TGTGCCAGCAGCGTCAGTCAGGGGGCTCCCACCGGGGAGCTGTTTTTT | CASSVSQGAPTGELFF
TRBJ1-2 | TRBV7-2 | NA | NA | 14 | TGTGCCAGCAGCTTAGCGTTCAGGCTGGATGGCTACACCTTC | CASSLAFRLDGYTF
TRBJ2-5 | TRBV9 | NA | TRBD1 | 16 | TGTGCCAGCAGCACGGCATCCGGGACAGCTGAAGAGACCCAGTACTTC | CASSTASGTAEETQYF
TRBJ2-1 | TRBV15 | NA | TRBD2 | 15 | TGTGCCACCAGCGGGACTAGCGGGGGATACAATGAGCAGTTCTTC | CATSGTSGGYNEQFF
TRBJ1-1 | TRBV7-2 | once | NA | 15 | TGTGCCAGCAGCTTAGCGCGGGGGGGGAACACTGAAGCTTTCTTT | CASSLARGGNTEAFF
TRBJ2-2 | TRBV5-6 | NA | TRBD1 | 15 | TGTGCCAGCAGCTACTGGACAGGGAACACCGGGGAGCTGTTTTTT | CASSYWTGNTGELFF
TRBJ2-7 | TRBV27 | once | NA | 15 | TGTGCCAGCAGTTTATCGTATACCGGCTCCTACGAGCAGTACTTC | CASSLSYTGSYEQYF
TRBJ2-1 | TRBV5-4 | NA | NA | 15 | TGTGCCAGCAGCTCCTCGACAAGCTCCTACAATGAGCAGTTCTTC | CASSSSTSSYNEQFF
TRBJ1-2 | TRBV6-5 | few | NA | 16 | TGTGCCAGCAGTTACTCCAGATGGGCAGGCACCTATGGCTACACCTTC | CASSYSRWAGTYGYTF
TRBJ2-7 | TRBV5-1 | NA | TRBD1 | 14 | TGCGCCAGCAGCGGACAGGTTTCCTCCTACGAGCAGTACTTC | CASSGQVSSYEQYF
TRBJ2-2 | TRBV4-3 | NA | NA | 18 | TGCGCCAGCAGCCAAGAGCCTGAGGGCGCCGGTTCTACCGGGGAGCTGTTTTTT | CASSQEPEGAGSTGELFF
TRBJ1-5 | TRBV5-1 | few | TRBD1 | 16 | TGCGCCAGCAGCTTAAGCGGACAGGGTAGCAATCAGCCCCAGCATTTT | CASSLSGQGSNQPQHF
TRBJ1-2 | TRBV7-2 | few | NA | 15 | TGTGCCAGCAGCTTAGTGGGTGGGGAGGCCTATGGCTACACCTTC | CASSLVGGEAYGYTF
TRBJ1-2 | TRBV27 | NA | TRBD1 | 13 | TGTGCCAGCAGCACTGACAGGGCCTATGGCTACACCTTC | CASSTDRAYGYTF
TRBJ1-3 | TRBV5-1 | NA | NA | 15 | TGCGCCAGCAGCTTGGGAAAGGGGAATGGAAACACCATATATTTT | CASSLGKGNGNTIYF